This TCR beta chain was obtained from a study of T cell responses to AZD1222 COVID-19 vaccine. General study findings and limits: Seropositive at baseline were only 5 to 7 AZD1222 recipients.

The V gene lost 0 bases and the J gene lost 1 base, with 6 bases spanning the gap. This CDR3 spans 14 amino acids. Profiled with immunoSEQ multiplex PCR; TCRdb holds only in-frame clones, not every one. Of 99,000 or so clones in the sample, 93% were seen once. Of note for this clone: Its antigen is not identified.

The receptor was isolated from an adult in good health. This chain links TRBV23-1 with TRBJ2-5, with no clear D. TRBV23-1 is labeled an ORF, and its function is uncertain. The specimen was peripheral blood, collected on day 0 of AZD1222 vaccination. DNA of the CDR3: TGCGCCAGCAGTCAATCTCAGGTCCAAGAGACCCAGTACTTC. Encoded protein: CASSQSQVQETQYF.